The 21 T cell receptor beta chains reported below all come from one sample, sequenced in a study of CD8 T cells in Susac syndrome. Random-hexamer reverse transcription was applied to about 0.5 to 1 ug RNA. Each CDR3 protein gets one entry after TCRdb re-called the immunoSEQ multiplex PCR reads with MiXCR. The table lists around 300,000 distinct CDR3 sequences, roughly 85% of them singletons. Sequencing input: CD8+ T cells from PBMCs. The receptor set was obtained from a human donor with multiple sclerosis.

The chain recombines TRBV29-1 with TRBJ1-1, with D possibly being TRBD1 (5 bases). The ends were cut back, 6 bases at V and 1 base at J, with 12 bases in the middle. In germline, CDR1 is SQVTM, CDR2 ANQGSEA. This CDR3 has 13 residues. CDR3 residues: CSVLPGTNTEAFF. The CDR3 DNA reads as TGCAGCGTACTACCCGGGACGAACACTGAAGCTTTCTTT.

The chain is built from TRBV19 and TRBJ2-1; 10 positions match TRBD2. J gave up 7 bases and V 3 bases, and 9 bases lay outside the gene matches. CDR3 length equals 16 residues. Germline lookup yields CDR1 LNHDA and CDR2 SQIVND (reference sequence). The CDR3 spells CASSIFTAGGPNEQFF. The CDR3 DNA reads TGTGCCAGTAGTATTTTCACAGCGGGAGGGCCGAATGAGCAGTTCTTC.

This chain joins TRBV28 and TRBJ2-7; TRBD2 aligns across 7 bases. This CDR3 contains 15 residues. Germline CDR1 is MDHEN and CDR2 is SYDVKM. Trimming cost V 3 bases and J 3 bases; bases outside gene matches: 8. The CDR3 loop is CASSFGRSWDYEQYF. CDR3 nucleotide sequence: TGTGCCAGCAGTTTCGGGAGGTCATGGGACTACGAGCAGTACTTC.

The rearrangement uses TRBV7-8 and TRBJ2-3; the D gene could be TRBD1 or TRBD2 (5 bases each). The germline V gene encodes CDR1 SGHVS and CDR2 FQNEAQ. The germline V and J ends were trimmed by 2 bases and 2 bases, with 14 bases remaining between them. CDR3 length: 16 amino acids. CDR3 DNA: TGTGCCAGCAGCTTAACTCGGGACGTTCTCACAGATACGCAGTATTTT. Translating gives CASSLTRDVLTDTQYF.

This sequence joins TRBV11-2 and TRBJ2-1; TRBD1 is a possible D gene (6 bases). Trimming stripped 3 bases from V and 8 bases from J, with 11 bases between. This CDR3 contains 13 residues. Germline assignment: CDR1 SGHAT and CDR2 FQNNGV. Here the CDR3 reads CASSFPQGHEQFF. The CDR3 DNA is TGTGCCAGCAGCTTTCCACAGGGCCATGAGCAGTTCTTC. Drawing the rest from reference TRBV11-2 and TRBJ2-1, the complete variable domain is EAGVAQSPRYKIIEKRQSVAFWCNPISGHATLYWYQQILGQGPKLLIQFQNNGVVDDSQLPKDRFSAERLKGVDSTLKIQPAKLEDSAVYLCASSFPQGHEQFFGPGTRLTVL.

This clonotype was seen a few times. The V and J genes are TRBV2 and TRBJ2-7; 7 bases are shared with TRBD1. With V trimmed by 6 bases and J by 2 bases, 10 bases remained unmatched. This CDR3 contains 15 residues. CDR1 is SNHLY, CDR2 FYNNEI, per germline. This chain's CDR3 is CASSVTRDSPYEQYF. CDR3 bases: TGTGCCAGCAGCGTAACCCGGGACAGCCCCTACGAGCAGTACTTC.

J is TRBJ2-4 and V is TRBV28; TRBD2 agrees at 8 bases. Looked up from germline, CDR1 is MDHEN and CDR2 is SYDVKM. CDR3 length: 15 amino acids. Trimming took 6 bases from V and 1 from J; bases not matched to a gene: 5. The CDR3 DNA reads as TGTGCCAGCAGCGATGGCGGGGGGGCCAAAAACATTCAGTACTTC. Its translation: CASSDGGGAKNIQYF.

The CDR3 coding sequence is TGCAGTGCTAGATTGGACAGAGCCACCGGGGAGCTGTTTTTT. It is translated as CSARLDRATGELFF. V gene TRBV20-1 combines with J gene TRBJ2-2, with a possible D match to TRBD1 (6 bases). The germline V and J ends were trimmed by 2 bases and 4 bases, with 11 bases remaining between them. The CDR3 is made up of 14 amino acids. Germline assignment: CDR1 DFQATT and CDR2 SNEGSKA (reference sequence).

The J gene is TRBJ2-1, the V gene TRBV29-1; D is unresolved. Trimming pared 1 base from V and 7 bases from J, leaving 5 bases between. The CDR3 length is 11 residues. From germline, CDR1 is SQVTM and CDR2 ANQGSEA. The CDR3 sequence is CSVEGGNEQFF. For the CDR3, the DNA is TGCAGCGTTGAAGGCGGTAATGAGCAGTTCTTC.

This chain connects TRBV19 to TRBJ1-5; no clear D gene. CDR1 is LNHDA and CDR2 is SQIVND in the germline V gene (reference sequence). Trimming left V 0 bases short and J 0 bases short, with 12 bases between. The length of the CDR3 is 17 residues. In nucleotides, the CDR3 is TGTGCCAGTAGTATAGATCGGCAGGTTTATAGCAATCAGCCCCAGCATTTT. Translating gives CASSIDRQVYSNQPQHF.

The chain carries TRBV6-6 and TRBJ2-3; 9 bases are shared with TRBD1. Germline V gene data show CDR1 as MNHNY and CDR2 as SVGAGI (reference sequence). The junction had 10 bases not matched to a gene; V was cut back by 5 bases and J by 4 bases. The CDR3 contains 16 residues. The CDR3 reads CASSLLTGGIADTQYF. The CDR3, as DNA: TGTGCCAGCAGTCTTTTAACAGGGGGCATCGCAGATACGCAGTATTTT.

The chain employs TRBV29-1 and TRBJ1-2; no definite D call. This CDR3 has 12 amino acids. With 6 bases removed from V and 3 bases from J, the gap between germline ends came to 11 bases. The V gene's germline CDR1 is SQVTM and CDR2 ANQGSEA. The CDR3 loop reads CSVRREDYGYTF. CDR3 DNA: TGCAGCGTGCGAAGGGAGGACTATGGCTACACCTTC. The full variable domain, in which reference TRBV29-1 and TRBJ1-2 provide the parts outside the CDR3, is SAVISQKPSRDICQRGTSLTIQCQVDSQVTMMFWYRQQPGQSLTLIATANQGSEATYESGFVIDKFPISRPNLTFSTLTVSNMSPEDSSIYLCSVRREDYGYTFGSGTRLTVV.

The rearrangement joins TRBV4-2 to TRBJ2-7; D possibly uses TRBD1 or TRBD2 (6 bases each). Germline V gene data show CDR1 as LGHNA and CDR2 as YNFKEQ. The CDR3 totals 13 residues. The V end was cut by 4 bases, the J end by 6 bases, with 13 bases between. The CDR3 bases are TGTGCCAGCAGCCCGGGCAGGGGAGGCGAGCAGTACTTC. As protein: CASSPGRGGEQYF.

This chain uses TRBV4-3 with TRBJ1-4, with D possibly matching TRBD1 (5 bases). CDR1 LGHNA and CDR2 YSLEER come from the germline V gene. CDR3 length: 16 amino acids. Trimming took 0 bases from V and 10 from J, leaving 18 bases between them. Written as DNA, the CDR3 is TGCGCCAGCAGCCAAGACTGGAGGACCGTGGGGGGAAAACTGTTTTTT. The encoded protein is CASSQDWRTVGGKLFF.

The V gene is TRBV2, the J gene TRBJ1-4, with 8 bases aligning to TRBD1. This CDR3 is built from 15 residues. Germline trimming cut 4 bases from V and 2 bases from J; bases unmatched to any gene: 3. Germline V gene lookup returns CDR1 SNHLY and CDR2 FYNNEI. CDR3 sequence (DNA): TGTGCCAGCAGTGGTCGGGACAGGACTAATGAAAAACTGTTTTTT. Residues: CASSGRDRTNEKLFF.

The chain is built from TRBV28 and TRBJ2-6; no clear D. The germline V gene encodes CDR1 MDHEN and CDR2 SYDVKM. Trimming took off 2 bases at V and 4 bases at J, with 9 bases between the two ends. The CDR3 sequence is 15 residues long. In DNA form, the CDR3 reads TGTGCCAGCAGTTTACGGCTATCCGGGGCCAACGTCCTGACTTTC. Residues: CASSLRLSGANVLTF.

This clonotype was seen a few times. The chain links TRBV11-2 to TRBJ2-7; no definite D call. The CDR3 runs 13 residues. V was pared by 3 bases and J by 2 bases, with 8 bases between. Germline values: CDR1 SGHAT, CDR2 FQNNGV. The CDR3 region is CASSFYKTYEQYF. CDR3 in DNA: TGTGCCAGCAGCTTCTACAAGACCTACGAGCAGTACTTC.

This sequence joins TRBV14 and TRBJ2-3; TRBD2 agrees at 11 bases. The CDR3 has 17 amino acids. The V gene's germline CDR1 is SGHDN and CDR2 FVKESK. J was trimmed by 5 bases and V by 4 bases; bases with no gene match: 11. CDR3 bases: TGTGCCAGCAGCCCCTCCCTTAGCGGGAGGGCCGGAGATACGCAGTATTTT. It specifies CASSPSLSGRAGDTQYF. Complete variable domain (other parts from reference TRBV14 and TRBJ2-3): EAGVTQFPSHSVIEKGQTVTLRCDPISGHDNLYWYRRVMGKEIKFLLHFVKESKQDESGMPNNRFLAERTGGTYSTLKVQPAELEDSGVYFCASSPSLSGRAGDTQYFGPGTRLTVL.

The V and J genes are TRBV6-2 or TRBV6-3 and TRBJ2-3; 11 bases align to TRBD2. CDR1 is MNHEY and CDR2 is SVGEGT in the germline V gene. This CDR3 has 18 amino acids. The V and J ends lost 2 bases and 0 bases, in that order; junction bases with no gene match: 7. CDR3 loop: CASSYPLAGDRSTDTQYF. The CDR3 DNA reads as TGTGCCAGCAGTTACCCACTAGCGGGAGATAGGAGCACAGATACGCAGTATTTT.

The rearrangement uses TRBV15 and TRBJ2-5; 7 bases agree with TRBD2. The CDR3 is 15 residues long. V lost 0 bases to trimming and J lost 7 bases; unmatched junction nucleotides: 8. Germline CDR1 LNHNV, CDR2 YYDKDF (reference sequence). CDR3 region: CATSRDRGGSGTQYF. CDR3 DNA sequence: TGTGCCACCAGCAGAGATCGAGGCGGGAGTGGGACCCAGTACTTC.

The chain recombines TRBV11-3 with TRBJ2-5; D may be TRBD1 or TRBD2 (5 bases each). The CDR3 contains 15 residues. Deletions cut 6 bases from V and 5 bases from J, with 19 bases between. CDR1 and CDR2 (germline): SGHNT, YENEEA. This CDR3 is CASSNQGGLGETQYF. The CDR3 DNA reads TGTGCCAGCAGTAATCAGGGCGGACTGGGGGAGACCCAGTACTTC.